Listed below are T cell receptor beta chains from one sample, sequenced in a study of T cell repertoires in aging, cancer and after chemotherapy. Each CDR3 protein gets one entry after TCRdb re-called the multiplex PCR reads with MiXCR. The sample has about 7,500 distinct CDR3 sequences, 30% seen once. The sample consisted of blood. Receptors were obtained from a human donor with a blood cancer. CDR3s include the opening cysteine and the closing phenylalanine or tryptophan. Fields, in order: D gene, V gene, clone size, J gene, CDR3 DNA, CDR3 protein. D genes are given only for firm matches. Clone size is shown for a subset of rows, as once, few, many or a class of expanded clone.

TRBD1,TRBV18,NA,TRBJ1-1,TGTGCCAGCTCACTCCTCGTGGGGACAGAGCTGAACACTGAAGCTTTCTTT,CASSLLVGTELNTEAFF
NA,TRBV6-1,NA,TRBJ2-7,TGTGCCAGCAGTGAAAGGGGGACTGGGGGTTGGGGGCAGTACTTC,CASSERGTGGWGQYF
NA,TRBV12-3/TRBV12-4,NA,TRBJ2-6,TGTGCCAGCAGTGATAACTCTGGGGCCAACGTCCCGACTTTC,CASSDNSGANVPTF
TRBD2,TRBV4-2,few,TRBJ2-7,TGTGCCAGCAGCCAAGCGGGGGGGAAGGGCGAGCAGTACTTC,CASSQAGGKGEQYF
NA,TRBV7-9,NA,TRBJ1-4,TGTGCCAGCAGCTTAGCGACAAGGAATGAAAAACTGTTTTTT,CASSLATRNEKLFF
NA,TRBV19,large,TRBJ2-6,TGTGCCAGTATAGGCCTACCCAATGGGGCCAACGTCCTGACTTTC,CASIGLPNGANVLTF
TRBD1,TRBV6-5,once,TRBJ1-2,TGTGCCAGCAGAACCTCCGGGACAGGTCGGGGCTACACCTTC,CASRTSGTGRGYTF
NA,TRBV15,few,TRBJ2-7,TGTGCCACCAGCAGAGATGGGGCTTCCTACGAGCAGTACTTC,CATSRDGASYEQYF
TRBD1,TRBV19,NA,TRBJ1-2,TGTGCCACGCAAGACCAGGGGGCCGCTAACTATGGCTACACCTTC,CATQDQGAANYGYTF
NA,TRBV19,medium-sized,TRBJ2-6,TGTGCCAGTACTAGCCTCTTCTCTGGGGCCAACGTCCTGACTTTC,CASTSLFSGANVLTF
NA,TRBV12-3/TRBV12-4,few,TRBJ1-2,TGTGCCAGCAGCCGCATGGGTAATGGCTACACCTTC,CASSRMGNGYTF
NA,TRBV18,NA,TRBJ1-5,TGTGCCAGCTCACCACAGGGGCTTAGCAATCAGCCCCAGCATTTT,CASSPQGLSNQPQHF
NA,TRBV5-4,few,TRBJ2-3,TGTGCCAGCAGCCCACTGCGGGGGCTCACAGATACGCAGTATTTT,CASSPLRGLTDTQYF
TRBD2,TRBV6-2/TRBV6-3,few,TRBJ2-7,TGTGCCAGCAGTTACTACCCTAGCGGAAGCTCCTACGAGCAGTACTTC,CASSYYPSGSSYEQYF
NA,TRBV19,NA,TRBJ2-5,TGTGCCAGTAGTAGAGGGGGGGGAGTCCGGGAGACCCAGTACTTC,CASSRGGGVRETQYF
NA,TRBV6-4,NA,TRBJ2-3,TGTGCCAGCAGTGAGGGGAGCACAGATACGCAGTATTTT,CASSEGSTDTQYF